This T cell receptor beta chain was sequenced in a study of blood T cell repertoires in COVID-19. As for the study in general: The cDNA or gDNA used as material had been derived from T cells, B-cell-depleted T cells, or PBMCs.

Authors' processing steps: Counts of nucleated cells, estimated from reference gene primer amplification, were obtained. The repertoire was sequenced with immunoSEQ multiplex PCR; TCRdb's copy has only in-frame clones and lacks some. Clone size and the V and J calls come from that table; the DNA yielded D and trimming. The sample shows approximately 350,000 clones, roughly nine tenths of them seen only once. Residents of under 25 US areas, aged about 18 to 100 years, made up the participants. Researchers sorted participants into cohorts using their self-reported clinical history. The CDR3 extends over 17 amino acids. Germline-derived CDR1 and CDR2 are ENHRY and SYGVKD. With 4 bases removed from V and 1 base from J, the gap between germline ends came to 20 bases.

The chain couples TRBV10-3 to TRBJ2-7; TRBD2 is a possible D gene (5 bases). The source is a woman aged 25 to 45 who had recovered from COVID-19. Source material: PBMCs or T cells enriched from blood (not recorded which). The CDR3 sequence: CAISVTGGPLASYEQYF. The DNA of the CDR3 is TGTGCCATCAGTGTAACTGGAGGACCCTTAGCTTCCTACGAGCAGTACTTC.